The sequence of this T cell receptor beta chain was determined in a study of cytomegalovirus exposure and HLA in healthy donors (dated by TCRdb to about 2017). Study-level background: According to an earlier analysis of 587 of the donors, about 179 million T cells yielded 117 million unique TCR beta sequences and about 300 Gb of sequence data. Several DR-DQ haplotypes were treated as single units for association and clustering because of strong linkage in the cohort. Donor age, sex, ethnicity and CMV serostatus were compiled alongside the repertoire data. Of the 350 to 450 genotyped donors, 65% to 90% were placed in the genetic ancestry cluster associated with self-reported Caucasian donors. Rather than using new phenotypic data, the later analysis identified candidate immune exposures from TCR beta sequences and from how often those sequences occurred across donors. Genome-wide SNP genotypes for about 65% of the 666 donors were used in a later genetic analysis, which treated that subset as a discovery cohort. The number of typed donors differed by locus: roughly 629-640 for A, B, C, DRB1 and DQB1; 500 to 550 for DQA1; approximately 610 for DPA1; and some 470 for DPB1. All discovery cohort repertoires had been generated using a single sequencing platform. A later analysis re-analyzed previously published TCR beta repertoires from approximately 700 donors and added high-resolution HLA genotyping to study TCR occurrence patterns. Using immunosequencing, the study profiled T cell repertoires from some 670 subjects and related those repertoires to cytomegalovirus serostatus. In addition to the first cohort of 666 subjects, a separate validation cohort of 120 different subjects was used. Roughly 300 gigabases of sequencing data and 80 million or so unique TCR sequences were included in an early release covering around 650 HLA-typed donors. Across 300 to 400 genotyped donors of the cohort, an average of about 220,000 unique TCR beta nucleotide sequences per donor were sequenced, and approximately 19% of those sequences were non-productive. An earlier analysis of some 600 of the donors applied high-throughput TCR beta sequencing to assess whether each TCR beta V gene segment acted as functional or pseudogenic. HLA typing covered class I and class II loci at four-digit resolution. To predict cytomegalovirus infection status, the study brought together high-throughput TCR immunosequencing, statistical association of individual TCRs with disease status, and machine learning. The study aimed to test whether signatures of past pathogen exposure could be identified by cataloging public T cell receptors.

The cohort consisted of fewer than 700 healthy bone marrow donors. All cohort members were sampled while nominally healthy, although unrecorded immune exposures were likely present. The donor tested CMV seronegative, placing the donor among the 350 to 400 seronegative members of the cohort. A peripheral blood sample was provided by each donor, and peripheral blood mononuclear cells were used for TCR beta sequencing. The Qiagen DNeasy Blood Extraction Kit was used to extract genomic DNA from the blood cell samples. The investigation overall reported the following: An earlier analysis of 450 to 750 of the donors showed that most TCR beta V segments appeared in productive rearrangements either about 90% or about 30% of the time, which broadly matched IMGT annotations. Most TCR sequences were seen in very few donors, while some public TCRs were found in many individuals. Because counts were too low, more than 15 rarely observed V segments, including chromosome 9 orphons, were excluded from the earlier analysis of several hundred of the donors. A cluster of highly shared sequence variants was judged likely to represent a technical artifact of the sequencing pipeline. In vitro tests confirmed that a few of the cytomegalovirus-associated TCR beta chains recognize cytomegalovirus antigens. A later analysis found that TCR association rates varied across HLA loci, with DRB1 alleles showing the most associated TCRs and HLA-C alleles the fewest. Some IMGT-functional V segments, including TRBV6-2 and TRBV6-3, could not be distinguished by the 87-base-pair reads and were therefore excluded. Sequencing depth was assumed to be roughly uniform across donors in the presence/absence analyses, though that assumption may not hold. According to the authors, the approach could potentially be generalized to other disease states and immunological phenotypes. In a later analysis, HLA-associated TCR beta chains were found to be more clonally expanded and to have lower generation probabilities than equally common non-associated chains. The study listed approximately 160 TCR beta chains as associated with cytomegalovirus. A later analysis reported that several top co-occurrence clusters appeared linked to parvovirus B19, influenza, CMV and Epstein-Barr virus. The classifier was reported to diagnose cytomegalovirus status with high specificity and sensitivity in both the original cohort and the validation cohort. The cohort was sequenced for TCR beta chains only, and without alpha or paired-chain data the features that could be detected were limited. Because HLA typing was unavailable for some donors at each locus, only the typed subset was used in association tests. A later genetic analysis associated a missense DCLRE1C variant with V-gene and J-gene trimming of TCR beta chains, and an independent cohort replicated the association. When HLA alleles, especially DR and DQ, strongly co-occurred, attributing TCR associations to individual alleles was difficult. A further reported finding was that TCR beta sequences accurately predicted the HLA-A and HLA-B alleles for most subjects in the first cohort. For the cohort, immune exposure information was limited to CMV serostatus. Linkage disequilibrium might explain the correlated functional status among segregating V segments, but an unknown experimental factor could not be excluded. Specific HLA alleles were associated with 15,000 to 20,000 TCR beta sequences at a false discovery rate of 0.05 in a later analysis. A later genetic analysis reported fewer N-insertions in productive TCRs among donors in an Asian-associated ancestry cluster than the approximately 670-donor mean. Most CMV-associated TCR beta chains appeared to be HLA-restricted in a later analysis, and the HLA associations seemed to be driven largely by CMV exposure.

Comments on this clone: Its antigen is not yet known. No much larger clone exists at a distance of one base, and base qualities are not known.

Libraries were made using the immunoSEQ multiplex PCR assay. For the multiplex PCR, a mixture combining 60 forward primers for TCR Vbeta segments and 13 reverse primers for TCR Jbeta segments was used. A multiplex PCR assay on genomic DNA amplified the CDR3 region of rearranged TCR beta genes. Amplified TCR beta libraries were sequenced as 87-base-pair reads on the Illumina HiSeq System. The authors processed their data as follows. In a later analysis, tens of millions of unique TCR beta chains were counted across the 500 to 850 repertoires, and around 10 million of these chains were shared by at least two donors. A nearest-neighbor algorithm error-corrected the raw reads and collapsed the reads into unique sequences, merging closely related sequences to remove PCR and sequencing errors. Alignment of CDR3 sequences to IMGT reference sequences was used to assign V, D and J gene segments. For a sequence to be retained, a match of at least six nucleotides to both a V gene segment and a J gene segment was required. A rearrangement was called productive if the CDR3 had no stop codons and remained in frame with V and J, and every other rearrangement was called non-productive. Following IMGT convention, CDR3 was defined as the stretch from the second conserved V-encoded cysteine to the conserved J-encoded phenylalanine. The earlier analysis of roughly 590 of the donors excluded any sequence lacking an unambiguous match to a single V gene segment. An earlier analysis of 587 of the donors classified V segments as functional when productive rearrangements were above 56.7% and as segregating when the standard deviation between donors was above 5%. A statistical classification framework was built to diagnose cytomegalovirus status from the catalog of TCR beta chain sequences. In a later analysis, V and J genes were assigned by comparing TCR nucleotide sequences against IMGT/GENE-DB human TR gene sequences. The TCRdist pipeline was used in a later analysis to assign CDR3 sequences and most-parsimonious VDJ recombination scenarios. A later analysis defined each TCR beta chain by its CDR3 amino acid sequence plus V-gene family, and excluded reads lacking a unique V-gene family. A later analysis removed 600 or so highly shared, low-generation-probability nucleotide sequences to deal with suspected cross-contamination and a sequencing artifact. In a later analysis, a clonal expansion index was calculated for each public chain from normalized within-repertoire ranks of inferred template counts. In a later analysis, generation probabilities were computed with a VDJ recombination model fitted to out-of-frame rearrangements, and the resulting probabilities were checked against IGoR. Hypergeometric tests were used in a later analysis to score TCR-TCR, TCR-HLA and TCR-CMV co-occurrence, with a repertoire-size bias correction applied to the TCR pairs. False discovery rates were estimated in a later analysis by permuting HLA or CMV assignments 20 times. In a later analysis, co-occurring TCRs were grouped using DBSCAN, and TCRdist sequence similarity was added for clustering within HLA-allele-positive subsets. Repertoires with fewer than 30,000 or more than 120,000 public chains, plus five repertoires with anomalous nucleotide sharing, were excluded from co-occurrence clustering. In TCRdb, the immuneACCESS table is reduced to in-frame sequences with V and J assigned. These tables do not hold every clone; where another copy was compared, an unresolved V gene accounts for under half, and the others remain unexplained. V and J calls and clone size are copied from that table; D and trimming were computed from the DNA. The table for this sample lists about 60,000 clones; roughly four fifths of them were counted only once. Of the sample, around 1.6% is held by the ten largest clones.

V gives up 10 bases and J gives up 6 bases, and the segment between their germline ends measures 15 bases. The CDR3, cysteine through phenylalanine, is 13 amino acids long. Of all the DNA, just the CDR3 is kept, 39 bases in frame from base 1. The germline V gene yields MDHEN for CDR1 and SYDVKM for CDR2. This clonotype originated in a man between 25 and 39 years old in good health and CMV-seronegative. The sample consisted of PBMCs. The chain joins TRBV28 to TRBJ2-2; a confident D gene designation cannot be given. The CDR3 protein sequence reads: CATDTTRPGELFF. In nucleotide form, the sequence is TGTGCCACCGACACCACCAGGCCCGGGGAGCTGTTTTTT. The reference TRBV28 and TRBJ2-2 proteins fill in what lies around the CDR3, so the full variable domain reads DVKVTQSSRYLVKRTGEKVFLECVQDMDHENMFWYRQDPGLGLRLIYFSYDVKMKEKGDIPEGYSVSREKKERFSLILESASTNQTSMYLCATDTTRPGELFFGEGSRLTVL.